This T cell receptor (beta chain) was documented in a study of blood T cell repertoires in COVID-19. Study information: Some COVID-19 samples were acute and others convalescent; all came from the United States, Italy and Spain. Sample material is recorded as cDNA or gDNA derived from T cells, B-cell-depleted T cells, or PBMCs.

J was trimmed by 3 bases and V by 0 bases; bases with no gene match: 4. Germline V lookup: CDR1 LGHNA, CDR2 YNFKEQ. This CDR3 has 18 residues. Profiling relied on immunoSEQ multiplex PCR, and the TCRdb table lists in-frame clones only, not all of them. The top ten hold under 20% of the sample, which has around 57,000 clones, around 90% seen once. This TCR was sampled from a woman of 80 years or more with active COVID-19. Sequencing was carried out using peripheral blood. The V and J genes are TRBV4-2 and TRBJ2-3, with 15 bases aligning to TRBD2. As DNA, the CDR3 is TGTGCCAGCAGCCAAGATGGACTAGCGGGGGGGAAAACAGATACGCAGTATTTT. The encoded protein is CASSQDGLAGGKTDTQYF.